The next 24 T cell receptor beta chains were all read from a single sample in a study of technical replicates of blood from a few donors. This table comes from immunoSEQ multiplex PCR, and its TCRdb copy is limited to in-frame clones, with some not included. The data hold tens of thousands of clones, with approximately 95% observed a single time. The sample comprised T cells isolated from PBMCs. The receptors were sampled from a human donor in good health.

The J gene is TRBJ2-7, the V gene TRBV28; 7 nucleotides match TRBD1. The CDR3 is 14 residues long. Looked up from germline, CDR1 is MDHEN and CDR2 is SYDVKM. V was pared by 8 bases and J by 5 bases, with 12 bases of the junction left unmatched. The CDR3 loop is CASSTGTAGDEQYF. The CDR3 DNA follows: TGTGCCAGCTCGACCGGGACAGCAGGGGACGAGCAGTACTTC.

CDR3 residues: CASRLGQGYTF. CDR3 nucleotides: TGTGCCAGTAGACTAGGACAGGGCTACACCTTC. V is TRBV19 and J is TRBJ1-2; TRBD1 is a possible D gene (6 bases). Germline CDR1 reads LNHDA; CDR2 reads SQIVND (reference sequence). V gave up 6 bases and J gave up 8 bases, with 10 bases separating them. This CDR3 comprises 11 residues.

V is TRBV9 and J is TRBJ2-7, with 10 bases lining up with TRBD2. CDR1 and CDR2 from the germline V gene are SGDLS and YYNGEE. V trimming: 4 bases; J trimming: 2 bases; junction bases outside the gene matches: 12. The CDR3 covers 17 residues. CDR3 DNA: TGTGCCAGCAGCCCCTCCGGGGCTAGCGGGGGAACCTACGAGCAGTACTTC. Protein: CASSPSGASGGTYEQYF.

The rearrangement uses TRBV5-6 and TRBJ1-1; D might be TRBD1 (5 bases). Trimming left V 3 bases short and J 1 base short, with 16 bases between. This CDR3 comprises 16 residues. Germline V gene sequence: CDR1 SGHDT, CDR2 YYEEEE. The CDR3, as DNA: TGTGCCAGCAGCTCCCCCCCCGGGCAGGGGAACACTGAAGCTTTCTTT. It codes for CASSSPPGQGNTEAFF.

The chain has TRBV10-1 and TRBJ1-2; the match to TRBD1 covers 7 bases. This CDR3 region has 17 residues. The ends lost 5 bases at V and 7 bases at J; junction bases unmatched: 19. Germline CDR1 and CDR2: WNHNN and SYGVQD (reference sequence). The chain's CDR3 is CASSSSRGTVETCGYTF. The CDR3 coding sequence is TGCGCCAGCAGTTCCTCCAGGGGGACCGTCGAAACGTGTGGCTACACCTTC.

This clone is a singleton in its sample. This chain links TRBV14 with TRBJ1-1; D may be TRBD1 (5 bases). The CDR3 loop spans 13 amino acids. V was pared by 5 bases and J by 5 bases, with 12 bases between. Looked up from germline, CDR1 is SGHDN and CDR2 is FVKESK. The CDR3 sequence is CASSSGVWTEAFF. The CDR3 DNA reads TGTGCCAGCAGCTCGGGGGTGTGGACTGAAGCTTTCTTT.

The rearrangement joins TRBV5-6 to TRBJ2-1, with 11 positions matching TRBD2. The germline CDR1 and CDR2 sequences are SGHDT and YYEEEE. The CDR3 totals 16 residues. J was trimmed by 0 bases and V by 7 bases; bases with no gene match: 6. Written as DNA, the CDR3 is TGTGCCAGCGGGACTAGCGGTGTGAGCTCCTACAATGAGCAGTTCTTC. Residues: CASGTSGVSSYNEQFF.

J is TRBJ2-7 and V is TRBV27, with 13 bases lining up with TRBD2. The CDR3 totals 20 residues. V lost 2 bases to trimming and J lost 4 bases; unmatched junction nucleotides: 17. Per the germline V gene, CDR1 is MNHEY and CDR2 is SMNVEV (reference sequence). CDR3 DNA sequence: TGTGCCAGCAGTTTACGACCACCGGGACTAGCGGGATGGGGACAATACGAGCAGTACTTC. Translation gives CASSLRPPGLAGWGQYEQYF.

The chain couples TRBV6-5 to TRBJ2-7; 8 nucleotides match TRBD1. Germline CDR1 reads MNHEY; CDR2 reads SVGAGI. The CDR3 contains 15 residues. Trimming removed 3 bases from V and 2 bases from J; junction bases left unmatched: 6. Here the CDR3 DNA reads TGTGCCAGCAGTTATAGACAGGGGACCCCCTACGAGCAGTACTTC. Translation: CASSYRQGTPYEQYF.

This clone was recorded only once. This chain joins TRBV27 and TRBJ1-2, with TRBD1 as a possible D gene (6 bases). V lost 6 bases and J 5 bases, leaving 19 bases between the germline ends. From germline, CDR1 is MNHEY and CDR2 SMNVEV (reference sequence). CDR3 length: 15 amino acids. CDR3 sequence reads: CASSFSWEQGYGYTF. The CDR3 nucleotides read TGTGCCAGCAGCTTTTCTTGGGAACAGGGTTATGGCTACACCTTC.

This clone has just a few counts. The V gene is TRBV9, the J gene TRBJ1-1; TRBD1 matches 8 bases. This CDR3 comprises 15 residues. Germline CDR1 SGDLS, CDR2 YYNGEE. Losses at the gene ends were 1 base for V and 2 bases for J; bases not matched to a gene: 4. The CDR3 reads CASSVTTGDNTEAFF. DNA for the CDR3: TGTGCCAGCAGCGTAACGACAGGGGATAACACTGAAGCTTTCTTT. The full variable domain, with the rest looked up from reference TRBV9 and TRBJ1-1, is DSGVTQTPKHLITATGQRVTLRCSPRSGDLSVYWYQQSLDQGLQFLIQYYNGEERAKGNILERFSAQQFPDLHSELNLSSLELGDSALYFCASSVTTGDNTEAFFGQGTRLTVV.

The chain links TRBV6-5 to TRBJ2-7, with D possibly matching TRBD2 (7 bases). The CDR3 has 14 amino acids. Trimming removed 6 bases at V and 6 bases at J, with 18 bases between. Germline-derived CDR1 and CDR2 are MNHEY and SVGAGI. The CDR3 DNA reads TGTGCCAGCAGACCCAAGGCGGGGGCGGGCGAGCAGTACTTC. Protein sequence: CASRPKAGAGEQYF.

V is TRBV7-9 and J is TRBJ2-7; D remains ambiguous. The V end was cut by 4 bases, the J end by 1 base, with 5 bases between. Germline V lookup: CDR1 SEHNR, CDR2 FQNEAQ (reference sequence). The CDR3 runs to 12 residues. CDR3: CASSSRSYEQYF. The CDR3 nucleotides are TGTGCCAGCAGCTCCCGGTCCTACGAGCAGTACTTC.

This chain uses TRBV18 with TRBJ2-2; 7 bases map to TRBD1. The V segment lost 3 bases and the J segment 6 bases; nucleotides outside the gene matches: 10. The CDR3 sequence is 16 residues long. The V gene's germline CDR1 is KGHSH and CDR2 LQKENI. CDR3 DNA sequence: TGTGCCAGCTCACCCCAATTAAATCAGGGGGCCGGGGAGCTGTTTTTT. It specifies CASSPQLNQGAGELFF.

CDR3 nucleotide sequence: TGTGCCAGCAGTTTCCGGAGTAGGGAGCTGTTTTTT. It codes for CASSFRSRELFF. The chain couples TRBV27 to TRBJ2-2, with D hard to call. The CDR3 has 12 residues. V lost 3 bases and J lost 9, with 8 bases in between. The V gene's germline CDR1 is MNHEY and CDR2 SMNVEV (reference sequence).

This clone was counted only a few times. The V and J genes are TRBV30 and TRBJ1-5; perhaps TRBD1 as D (6 bases). Per the germline V gene, CDR1 is GTSNPN and CDR2 is SVGIG (reference sequence). There are 14 residues in the CDR3. The germline V and J ends were trimmed by 0 bases and 2 bases, with 8 bases remaining between them. Here the CDR3 reads CAWSVEGGNQPQHF. CDR3 sequence (DNA): TGTGCCTGGAGTGTTGAGGGGGGCAATCAGCCCCAGCATTTT.

The chain employs TRBV2 and TRBJ1-5, with 8 bases matching TRBD1. CDR3 length equals 13 residues. The germline CDR1 and CDR2 sequences are SNHLY and FYNNEI. V lost 5 bases to trimming and J lost 6 bases; unmatched junction nucleotides: 3. CDR3 sequence: CASSIQGVQPQHF. The CDR3 nucleotides are TGTGCCAGCAGTATACAGGGGGTTCAGCCCCAGCATTTT.

J is TRBJ1-4 and V is TRBV2, with D possibly being TRBD1 (6 bases). Per the germline V gene, CDR1 is SNHLY and CDR2 is FYNNEI. The V gene lost 5 bases and the J gene lost 5 bases, with 12 bases spanning the gap. The CDR3 sequence is 14 residues long. The CDR3 reads CASSLQGLNEKLFF. Here the CDR3 DNA reads TGTGCCAGCAGTCTACAGGGTCTGAATGAAAAACTGTTTTTT.

This chain uses TRBV6-6 with TRBJ2-2; unclear D gene. V lost 10 bases to trimming and J lost 6 bases, with 12 bases between them. Germline CDR1 is MNHNY and CDR2 is SVGAGI (reference sequence). This CDR3 contains 12 residues. Written as DNA, the CDR3 is TGTGCCACGTTAGCAAAGGCCGGGGAGCTGTTTTTT. Encoded protein: CATLAKAGELFF.

DNA of the CDR3: TGTGCCAGCAGTGAAGGATTCCGGGACAGGGTCTACGAGCAGTACTTC. Encoded protein: CASSEGFRDRVYEQYF. The chain combines TRBV6-1 with TRBJ2-7; 9 nucleotides align to TRBD1. From germline, CDR1 is MNHNS and CDR2 SASEGT. Unmatched junction bases numbered 7, after V lost 1 base and J lost 3 bases. This CDR3 is 16 amino acids long.

The count of this clone is one. The chain links TRBV28 to TRBJ2-1; 10 positions match TRBD2. V shed 3 bases, J shed 7 bases, and the junction held 9 bases outside the gene matches. This CDR3 comprises 16 residues. Per germline, CDR1 MDHEN and CDR2 SYDVKM. The CDR3 DNA reads as TGTGCCAGCAGTTTTTCCCTAGCGGGAGAGATTAATGAGCAGTTCTTC. It yields the protein CASSFSLAGEINEQFF. The full variable domain, completed using reference TRBV28 and TRBJ2-1, is DVKVTQSSRYLVKRTGEKVFLECVQDMDHENMFWYRQDPGLGLRLIYFSYDVKMKEKGDIPEGYSVSREKKERFSLILESASTNQTSMYLCASSFSLAGEINEQFFGPGTRLTVL.

The rearrangement joins TRBV2 to TRBJ2-7; 9 nucleotides match TRBD1. The germline V gene has CDR1 SNHLY and CDR2 FYNNEI. The CDR3 is 14 amino acids. Trimming at V came to 7 bases and at J to 2 bases, leaving 6 bases not matched to a gene. The CDR3 DNA sequence: TGTGCCAGCAAGGGACAGGGCTTTACCTACGAGCAGTACTTC. Translated, it gives CASKGQGFTYEQYF.

This chain joins TRBV29-1 and TRBJ2-2; no clear D gene. V gave up 3 bases and J gave up 5 bases, with 4 bases separating them. The length of the CDR3 is 11 residues. Looked up from germline, CDR1 is SQVTM and CDR2 is ANQGSEA. The CDR3 protein is CSVDLTGELFF. DNA of the CDR3: TGCAGCGTTGACCTGACCGGGGAGCTGTTTTTT.

The chain has TRBV4-1 and TRBJ1-2; 9 bases are shared with TRBD1. CDR1 and CDR2 from the germline V gene are MGHRA and YSYEKL. This CDR3 has 14 residues. The ends lost 2 bases at V and 5 bases at J; junction bases unmatched: 3. CDR3 residues: CASSQWTGDYGYTF. CDR3 sequence (DNA): TGCGCCAGCAGCCAATGGACAGGGGATTATGGCTACACCTTC.